This entry concerns a single T cell receptor (beta chain). The data originate from a study of cytomegalovirus exposure and HLA in healthy donors. This CDR3 has 14 residues. Per the germline V gene, CDR1 is SQVTM and CDR2 is ANQGSEA. Trimming cost V 5 bases and J 3 bases, with 15 bases left between them. The primer mix had 60 Vbeta and 13 Jbeta primers. Here immunoSEQ multiplex PCR was the method, and the copy in TCRdb shows in-frame clones only, minus some. The repertoire includes around 150,000 clones, about 80% of them detected once, and around 2% sits in the top ten. The sample comprised PBMCs. The receptor was isolated from a man aged 25 to 40 in good health and CMV-seronegative. The J gene is TRBJ2-3, the V gene TRBV29-1; possible D gene TRBD1, 6 bases. The CDR3 DNA sequence: TGCAGCGTTATAACAGGACAGCAAACAGATACGCAGTATTTT. Encoded protein: CSVITGQQTDTQYF.